The 21 T cell receptor beta chains given below trace back to one sample, sequenced in a study of shared clonotypes between healthy human individuals. Profiling relied on immunoSEQ multiplex PCR, and the TCRdb table lists in-frame clones only, not all of them. The sample carries a few million clones, 85% to 95% recorded once. Positive CCR7 selection of CD45RO-negative cells yielded the naive CD8 cells, and terminally differentiated effector memory CD45RA+ cells were excluded. Input material: naive CD8+ T cells from PBMCs. These receptors were obtained from a man aged 18 to 30 in good health. Some clones in this sample may be carry-over from other donors' samples.

In nucleotides, the CDR3 is TGTGCCTGGCAGGGATTCTCCTACGAGCAGTACTTC. It is translated as CAWQGFSYEQYF. This chain uses TRBV30 with TRBJ2-7; possibly TRBD1 for D (5 bases). Trimming took off 5 bases at V and 0 bases at J, with 8 bases between the two ends. Germline lookup yields CDR1 GTSNPN and CDR2 SVGIG (reference sequence). The CDR3 has 12 residues.

This clone is a singleton in its sample. The germline gene is not matched at one end of the junction; a read error may be the cause. The chain has TRBV28 and TRBJ1-3; TRBD1 agrees at 7 bases. Germline V CDR1 and CDR2: MDHEN, SYDVKM. The CDR3 contains 15 residues. The DNA for the CDR3 is TGTGCCCGCAGGGGGGGGGCAGGGATCGGAAACACCATATATTTT. Protein: CARRGGAGIGNTIYF. The variable domain in full, with the rest retrieved from reference TRBV28 and TRBJ1-3, is DVKVTQSSRYLVKRTGEKVFLECVQDMDHENMFWYRQDPGLGLRLIYFSYDVKMKEKGDIPEGYSVSREKKERFSLILESASTNQTSMYLCARRGGAGIGNTIYFGEGSWLTVV.

Comment on this clone: A read error may account for a junction end that differs from germline. The chain is built from TRBV11-2 and TRBJ2-7; 7 bases line up with TRBD2. Germline V lookup: CDR1 SGHAT, CDR2 FQNNGV. There are 15 residues in the CDR3. The CDR3 DNA reads TGTGCCAGCAGCTTGGAGCGCGGGAGCTCCCACGAGCAGTACTTC. It translates to CASSLERGSSHEQYF.

V and J are TRBV4-1 and TRBJ2-5; 12 nucleotides match TRBD1. CDR1 and CDR2 (germline): MGHRA, YSYEKL. The length of the CDR3 is 15 residues. Trimming removed 7 bases from V and 4 bases from J; junction bases left unmatched: 7. DNA for the CDR3: TGCGCCAGCACCCGGGACAGGGGGCGGGGAGAGACCCAGTACTTC. Translating gives CASTRDRGRGETQYF.

The chain employs TRBV7-9 and TRBJ2-1, with 7 bases matching TRBD1. The V segment lost 5 bases and the J segment 5 bases; nucleotides outside the gene matches: 12. This CDR3 is 16 amino acids long. In germline, CDR1 is SEHNR, CDR2 FQNEAQ (reference sequence). The CDR3 bases are TGTGCCAGCAGCGACCGGGACAGCAATTATCACAATGAGCAGTTCTTC. It is translated as CASSDRDSNYHNEQFF.

The gene calls are TRBV4-1 and TRBJ1-2, with D possibly matching TRBD1 (5 bases). V was cut by 4 bases and J by 4 bases, with 16 bases left in between. The CDR3 has 15 residues. Germline V lookup: CDR1 MGHRA, CDR2 YSYEKL. CDR3 sequence: CASSPAVGRPYGYTF. In nucleotides, the CDR3 is TGCGCCAGCAGCCCAGCCGTGGGACGGCCCTATGGCTACACCTTC.

The gene calls are TRBV5-6 and TRBJ2-3; 9 bases align to TRBD1. The trim removed 0 bases at V and 3 bases at J, leaving 11 bases unmatched. The CDR3 covers 18 residues. The germline V gene encodes CDR1 SGHDT and CDR2 YYEEEE. CDR3 in DNA: TGTGCCAGCAGCTTGGTACATCCGGGACAGGGTGGGACAGATACGCAGTATTTT. Encoded protein: CASSLVHPGQGGTDTQYF.

The V gene is TRBV11-2, the J gene TRBJ2-5; D ambiguous. V was trimmed by 4 bases and J by 0 bases, leaving 12 bases between them. The CDR3 extends over 15 amino acids. CDR1 and CDR2 (germline): SGHAT, FQNNGV. The CDR3 sequence: CASSSLIGDQETQYF. Written as DNA, the CDR3 is TGTGCCAGCAGCTCCCTGATTGGGGACCAAGAGACCCAGTACTTC.

This chain links TRBV7-8 with TRBJ2-7; 8 nucleotides line up with TRBD1. With 3 bases clipped from V and 6 bases from J, the junction kept 1 base outside the gene matches. Germline CDR1 SGHVS, CDR2 FQNEAQ. This CDR3 spans 12 amino acids. The CDR3 region is CASSFTGGEQYF. The CDR3 coding sequence is TGTGCCAGCAGCTTCACAGGGGGCGAGCAGTACTTC.

The genes are TRBV7-9 and TRBJ2-3; D gene unclear. Germline values: CDR1 SEHNR, CDR2 FQNEAQ (reference sequence). The CDR3 is 14 amino acids. V was pared by 2 bases and J by 0 bases, with 6 bases between. In DNA, the CDR3 is TGTGCCAGCAGCTTAATCCGGAGCACAGATACGCAGTATTTT. Residues: CASSLIRSTDTQYF.

The CDR3 DNA reads TGTGCCAGCAGCCCGGGGACAGCTAGCACAGATACGCAGTATTTT. This codes for CASSPGTASTDTQYF. The chain is built from TRBV5-8 and TRBJ2-3, with TRBD1 matching 7 bases. Germline trimming cut 4 bases from V and 0 bases from J; bases unmatched to any gene: 5. CDR1 is SGHTS, CDR2 YDEGEE, per germline. CDR3 size: 15 residues.

The V call is TRBV5-5, the J call TRBJ2-1, with TRBD1 matching 7 bases. The J segment lost 6 bases and the V segment lost 3 bases, leaving 9 bases of the junction unmatched. CDR3 length: 15 residues. Per germline, CDR1 SGHKS and CDR2 YYEKEE (reference sequence). The CDR3 region has the DNA TGTGCCAGCAGCTCCGGTACCGGGACAGCCAATGAGCAGTTCTTC. Its protein is CASSSGTGTANEQFF.

V usage is TRBV6-6 and J usage is TRBJ2-3; TRBD2 might be the D (5 bases). V lost 1 base, J lost 4 bases, and 9 bases lay in between. The CDR3 extends over 14 amino acids. The germline CDR1 and CDR2 sequences are MNHNY and SVGAGI (reference sequence). The CDR3 sequence: CASSYYRGADTQYF. The CDR3, as DNA: TGTGCCAGCAGTTACTACCGGGGTGCAGATACGCAGTATTTT.

Worth noting for this clone: Other DNA sequences of this sample code for an identical CDR3. The chain combines TRBV19 with TRBJ1-1; D uncertain. Trimming stripped 3 bases from V and 0 bases from J, with 11 bases between. In germline, CDR1 is LNHDA, CDR2 SQIVND (reference sequence). The CDR3 is 15 residues long. The CDR3 DNA follows: TGTGCCAGTAGTATTGGGCGGACCCTGAACACTGAAGCTTTCTTT. Translating it yields CASSIGRTLNTEAFF.

In its sample, this clone was seen once. The chain joins TRBV29-1 to TRBJ2-1; 8 bases are a match to TRBD1. V shed 8 bases, J shed 9 bases, and the junction held 9 bases outside the gene matches. The CDR3 contains 12 residues. Germline V gives CDR1 SQVTM, CDR2 ANQGSEA. The CDR3 bases are TGCAGCTCACCCGACGGACAGGGTGAGCAGTTCTTC. This sequence encodes CSSPDGQGEQFF.

The rearrangement joins TRBV27 to TRBJ2-2; D tentatively reads TRBD1 or TRBD2 (6 bases each). CDR3 size: 12 residues. Per the germline V gene, CDR1 is MNHEY and CDR2 is SMNVEV (reference sequence). Trimming cost V 9 bases and J 6 bases, with 11 bases left between them. The CDR3 DNA is TGTGCCAGTAGGGGGGCGGCCGGGGAGCTGTTTTTT. This encodes CASRGAAGELFF.

The V gene is TRBV7-2, the J gene TRBJ2-5, with 7 bases identical to TRBD1. After removal of 5 bases from V and 4 bases from J, the junction contained 7 bases not matched to a gene. Germline loops: CDR1 SGHTA, CDR2 FQGNSA. The CDR3 has 14 residues. CDR3 region: CASSLDRVTETQYF. In DNA form, the CDR3 reads TGTGCCAGCAGCCTCGACAGGGTTACAGAGACCCAGTACTTC.

Of note for this clone: Within the sample, other DNA sequences also encode this same CDR3. The V gene is TRBV11-2, the J gene TRBJ2-3; D is unclear. The CDR3 is 12 amino acids. Per the germline V gene, CDR1 is SGHAT and CDR2 is FQNNGV. V lost 3 bases to trimming and J lost 4 bases, with 5 bases between them. CDR3 bases: TGTGCCAGCAGCTTCGATCCAGATACGCAGTATTTT. It encodes CASSFDPDTQYF.

This clone has just a few counts. The chain joins TRBV30 to TRBJ1-1; D is unclear. The CDR3 loop spans 16 amino acids. Germline values: CDR1 GTSNPN, CDR2 SVGIG (reference sequence). V was clipped by 0 bases and J by 7 bases, with 21 bases between them. The DNA for the CDR3 is TGTGCCTGGAGTGTTTTAGTAAAGGGTCTGGGTAGTGAAGCTTTCTTT. Its protein is CAWSVLVKGLGSEAFF. The whole variable domain, remainder taken from reference TRBV30 and TRBJ1-1, is SQTIHQWPATLVQPVGSPLSLECTVEGTSNPNLYWYRQAAGRGLQLLFYSVGIGQISSEVPQNLSASRPQDRQFILSSKKLLLSDSGFYLCAWSVLVKGLGSEAFFGQGTRLTVV.

CDR3 protein: CASSLLVTGNDYGYTF. CDR3 DNA sequence: TGTGCCAGCAGTTTATTGGTCACAGGGAATGACTATGGCTACACCTTC. This chain joins TRBV28 and TRBJ1-2, with D possibly TRBD1 on 6 matching bases. Germline V gene lookup returns CDR1 MDHEN and CDR2 SYDVKM. CDR3 size: 16 residues. V was clipped by 1 base and J by 3 bases, with 15 bases between them.

This chain joins TRBV9 and TRBJ2-1; the match to TRBD1 covers 8 bases. Germline values: CDR1 SGDLS, CDR2 YYNGEE. V shed 2 bases, J shed 5 bases, and the junction held 15 bases outside the gene matches. The CDR3 sequence is 18 residues long. The CDR3 nucleotides read TGTGCCAGCAGCGTCCACCCATTGCCGGGACAGGCCGACAATGAGCAGTTCTTC. Translation: CASSVHPLPGQADNEQFF.